The 6 T cell receptor beta chains presented below share a single source sample, sequenced in a study of blood T cell repertoires in COVID-19. Profiling relied on immunoSEQ multiplex PCR, and the TCRdb table lists in-frame clones only, not all of them. This table has 150,000 to 200,000 clones, around four fifths appearing once. The sequenced sample consisted of PBMCs or T cells enriched from blood (not recorded which). The receptor set was obtained from a woman in her forties or fifties who had recovered from COVID-19.

This chain connects TRBV10-3 to TRBJ1-1; D is unclear. V lost 0 bases and J 3 bases, leaving 14 bases between the germline ends. Germline lookup yields CDR1 ENHRY and CDR2 SYGVKD. The CDR3 is 16 amino acids. Written as DNA, the CDR3 is TGTGCCATCAGTGAGTCGAACCAGGTGTTACACACTGAAGCTTTCTTT. Its translation is CAISESNQVLHTEAFF.

The genes are TRBV5-1 and TRBJ2-5; 11 positions match TRBD2. Looked up from germline, CDR1 is SGHRS and CDR2 is YFSETQ. This CDR3 spans 17 amino acids. V shed 3 bases, J shed 4 bases, and the junction held 11 bases outside the gene matches. CDR3 region: CASSSTSGLAAGETQYF. In nucleotides, the CDR3 is TGCGCCAGCAGCTCGACGTCGGGACTAGCGGCAGGAGAGACCCAGTACTTC. Full variable domain (rest looked up from reference TRBV5-1 and TRBJ2-5): KAGVTQTPRYLIKTRGQQVTLSCSPISGHRSVSWYQQTPGQGLQFLFEYFSETQRNKGNFPGRFSGRQFSNSRSEMNVSTLELGDSALYLCASSSTSGLAAGETQYFGPGTRLLVL.

The CDR3 loop reads CASSLVGLAGGTGELFF. As DNA, the CDR3 is TGTGCCAGCAGCTTAGTCGGACTAGCGGGAGGTACCGGGGAGCTGTTTTTT. The rearrangement uses TRBV7-2 and TRBJ2-2; TRBD2 aligns across 14 bases. The V gene's germline CDR1 is SGHTA and CDR2 FQGNSA. CDR3 length equals 17 residues. J lost 5 bases, V lost 1 base, and 3 bases had no gene match.

J is TRBJ2-1 and V is TRBV30; 8 bases are shared with TRBD2. The germline V gene has CDR1 GTSNPN and CDR2 SVGIG (reference sequence). Trimming removed 3 bases from V and 9 bases from J; junction bases left unmatched: 13. The CDR3 is 15 amino acids. The CDR3 nucleotides are TGTGCCTGGAGATATAGCGGGGCCGGCAAACCTGAGCAGTTCTTC. Its translation is CAWRYSGAGKPEQFF.

The chain combines TRBV15 with TRBJ1-6; D is unclear. The CDR3 covers 13 residues. Germline CDR1 and CDR2: LNHNV and YYDKDF (reference sequence). Between the trimmed V and J ends, which lost 0 bases and 10 bases, there was a span of 7 bases. CDR3 sequence: CATSRDLSSPLHF. CDR3 DNA sequence: TGTGCCACCAGCAGAGATTTGAGCTCACCCCTCCACTTT.

The chain uses TRBV30 and TRBJ2-3; 8 positions agree with TRBD2. The V gene end was trimmed by 6 bases and the J gene end by 0 bases; junction bases not matched to a gene: 29. CDR3 length: 22 residues. Germline V CDR1 and CDR2: GTSNPN, SVGIG (reference sequence). CDR3 region: CACQPLWREADYSVHSTDTQYF. The CDR3 DNA follows: TGTGCCTGCCAGCCCCTTTGGCGGGAGGCCGATTATTCCGTACATAGCACAGATACGCAGTATTTT.